Listed below are T cell receptor beta chains from one sample, sequenced in a study of cytomegalovirus exposure and HLA in healthy donors. Sequencing used immunoSEQ multiplex PCR; TCRdb keeps in-frame clones, though not all of them. The sample has approximately 76,000 clones; under 70% are singletons. The sample consisted of PBMCs. The receptors here all came from a man aged 25 to 40 in good health and CMV-seropositive. CDR3s include the opening cysteine and the closing phenylalanine or tryptophan. Fields, in order: D gene, V gene, J gene, clone size, CDR3 DNA, CDR3 protein. The D gene is left open where the match is weak. Rows may omit the clone size; those that give it use once, few, many or a size class.

D gene: TRBD1; V gene: TRBV18; J gene: TRBJ2-7; clone size: few; CDR3 DNA: TGTGCCAGCTCAGCCACTCCGGGACAGGGGAACTACGAGCAGTACTTC; CDR3 protein: CASSATPGQGNYEQYF
D gene: -; V gene: TRBV9; J gene: TRBJ1-3; clone size: -; CDR3 DNA: TGTGCCAGCAGCGTAGGAAGCTCTGGAGACACCATATATTTT; CDR3 protein: CASSVGSSGDTIYF
D gene: TRBD1; V gene: TRBV11-3; J gene: TRBJ2-1; clone size: -; CDR3 DNA: TGTGCCAGCAGCTTCAAGGGACAGGGAGTTCATGAGCAGTTCTTC; CDR3 protein: CASSFKGQGVHEQFF
D gene: -; V gene: TRBV6-5; J gene: TRBJ2-5; clone size: -; CDR3 DNA: TGTGCCAGCAGTTCCTCAGGGAACGGCGGGGAGACCCAGTACTTC; CDR3 protein: CASSSSGNGGETQYF
D gene: TRBD1; V gene: TRBV6-5; J gene: TRBJ1-2; clone size: -; CDR3 DNA: TGTGCCAGCAGGACACAGGGGACCTATGGCTACACCTTC; CDR3 protein: CASRTQGTYGYTF
D gene: -; V gene: TRBV27; J gene: TRBJ1-5; clone size: once; CDR3 DNA: TGTGCCAGCAGTTTTATCTACAGGGAAAGTCGGGGTGAGCCCCAGCATTTT; CDR3 protein: CASSFIYRESRGEPQHF
D gene: TRBD1; V gene: TRBV19; J gene: TRBJ2-1; clone size: -; CDR3 DNA: TGTGCCAGTAGTTCTCCGGGACAGGGGGTCTACAATGAGCAGTTCTTC; CDR3 protein: CASSSPGQGVYNEQFF
D gene: -; V gene: TRBV7-9; J gene: TRBJ1-4; clone size: -; CDR3 DNA: TGTGCCAGCAGCCTACCCCAGGGAATCGTTTACGAAAAACTGTTTTTT; CDR3 protein: CASSLPQGIVYEKLFF
D gene: -; V gene: TRBV2; J gene: TRBJ1-5; clone size: few; CDR3 DNA: TGTGCCAGCAGCACAAGTTTCAATCAGCCCCAGCATTTT; CDR3 protein: CASSTSFNQPQHF
D gene: TRBD1; V gene: TRBV2; J gene: TRBJ1-2; clone size: -; CDR3 DNA: TGTGCCAGCAGTTACGGGACAGACTATGGCTACACCTTC; CDR3 protein: CASSYGTDYGYTF
D gene: -; V gene: TRBV28; J gene: TRBJ2-1; clone size: -; CDR3 DNA: TGTGCCAGCAGGGCGGGACTCCTCTCCTACAATGAGCAGTTCTTC; CDR3 protein: CASRAGLLSYNEQFF
D gene: -; V gene: TRBV7-8; J gene: TRBJ2-5; clone size: -; CDR3 DNA: TGTGCCAGCAGCTTGGGAGCAGGGGTTTCCGAGACCCAGTACTTC; CDR3 protein: CASSLGAGVSETQYF
D gene: TRBD1; V gene: TRBV6-5; J gene: TRBJ2-7; clone size: once; CDR3 DNA: TGTGCCAGCAGTACCTCGACAGGGCCCAACGAGCAGTACTTC; CDR3 protein: CASSTSTGPNEQYF
D gene: -; V gene: TRBV14; J gene: TRBJ2-7; clone size: few; CDR3 DNA: TGTGCCAGCAGCTTTAGACAATCCTACGAGCAGTACTTC; CDR3 protein: CASSFRQSYEQYF
D gene: -; V gene: TRBV7-9; J gene: TRBJ1-4; clone size: -; CDR3 DNA: TGTGCCAGCAGCTTAGGAGGTAGCGTGCAAGGTGAAAAACTGTTTTTT; CDR3 protein: CASSLGGSVQGEKLFF
D gene: -; V gene: TRBV2; J gene: TRBJ1-2; clone size: few; CDR3 DNA: TGTGCCAGCACACTTAACTATGGCTACACCTTC; CDR3 protein: CASTLNYGYTF
D gene: TRBD1; V gene: TRBV7-9; J gene: TRBJ1-5; clone size: -; CDR3 DNA: TGTGCCAGCAGCCCCGACAGGGCGGGTAGCAATCAGCCCCAGCATTTT; CDR3 protein: CASSPDRAGSNQPQHF
D gene: -; V gene: TRBV4-1; J gene: TRBJ1-1; clone size: -; CDR3 DNA: TGCGCCAGCAGCATTCGGGTGAACACTGAAGCTTTCTTT; CDR3 protein: CASSIRVNTEAFF
D gene: -; V gene: TRBV10-3; J gene: TRBJ1-2; clone size: -; CDR3 DNA: TGTGCCATCAGTGATTACCAGAAGAACTATGGCTACACCTTC; CDR3 protein: CAISDYQKNYGYTF
D gene: -; V gene: TRBV7-9; J gene: TRBJ1-6; clone size: few; CDR3 DNA: TGTGCCAGCAGGAACGACGGGAGTTTTTCACCCCTCCACTTT; CDR3 protein: CASRNDGSFSPLHF
D gene: TRBD1; V gene: TRBV5-4; J gene: TRBJ2-3; clone size: -; CDR3 DNA: TGTGCCAGCAGCCCGGGGACAGCTAGCACAGATACGCAGTATTTT; CDR3 protein: CASSPGTASTDTQYF
D gene: -; V gene: TRBV20-1; J gene: TRBJ1-1; clone size: -; CDR3 DNA: TGCAGTGCTAGTTCGAGGACTGAAGCTTTCTTT; CDR3 protein: CSASSRTEAFF
D gene: TRBD2; V gene: TRBV10-3; J gene: TRBJ2-7; clone size: few; CDR3 DNA: TGTGCCATCAGAGAGCGGGAGCTCTACGAGCAGTACTTC; CDR3 protein: CAIRERELYEQYF
D gene: TRBD1; V gene: TRBV6-1; J gene: TRBJ2-5; clone size: -; CDR3 DNA: TGTGCCAGCAGTGGACAGGGGGCGGGGGAGACCCAGTACTTC; CDR3 protein: CASSGQGAGETQYF
D gene: -; V gene: TRBV9; J gene: TRBJ2-1; clone size: -; CDR3 DNA: TGTGCCAGCAGCGTAACCACAGGGAGAGGTGACAATGAGCAGTTCTTC; CDR3 protein: CASSVTTGRGDNEQFF
D gene: TRBD2; V gene: TRBV27; J gene: TRBJ2-1; clone size: -; CDR3 DNA: TGTGCCAGCAGTCCCCCGGGACTAGCGCCGCAGTTCTTC; CDR3 protein: CASSPPGLAPQFF
D gene: TRBD1; V gene: TRBV27; J gene: TRBJ1-2; clone size: -; CDR3 DNA: TGTGCCAGCAGTGCAACAGGGGGGGCCTATGGCTACACCTTC; CDR3 protein: CASSATGGAYGYTF
D gene: -; V gene: TRBV6-5; J gene: TRBJ1-1; clone size: -; CDR3 DNA: TGTGCCAGCAGTTATGGTGGCATGCCGAACACTGAAGCTTTCTTT; CDR3 protein: CASSYGGMPNTEAFF
D gene: TRBD1; V gene: TRBV6-5; J gene: TRBJ1-2; clone size: few; CDR3 DNA: TGTGCCAGCAGTACAGGGGAGCGTCGATATGGCTACACCTTC; CDR3 protein: CASSTGERRYGYTF
D gene: TRBD2; V gene: TRBV4-1; J gene: TRBJ2-2; clone size: -; CDR3 DNA: TGCGCCAGCAGCCAAGCTGGTGCGGGGGGTTTCACCGGGGAGCTGTTTTTT; CDR3 protein: CASSQAGAGGFTGELFF
D gene: -; V gene: TRBV6-1; J gene: TRBJ2-7; clone size: -; CDR3 DNA: TGTGCCAGCAGTGAAGCACCCTACCGAACCTACGAGCAGTACTTC; CDR3 protein: CASSEAPYRTYEQYF
D gene: -; V gene: TRBV10-3; J gene: TRBJ2-1; clone size: -; CDR3 DNA: TGTGCCATCAGTGAGGGACAGCCCTACAATGAGCAGTTCTTC; CDR3 protein: CAISEGQPYNEQFF
D gene: -; V gene: TRBV18; J gene: TRBJ2-2; clone size: -; CDR3 DNA: TGTGCCAGCTCCACCTTACCCAACAGAGGGGGACCCGGGGAGCTGTTTTTT; CDR3 protein: CASSTLPNRGGPGELFF
D gene: -; V gene: TRBV5-6; J gene: TRBJ1-3; clone size: -; CDR3 DNA: TGTGCCAGCAGCGACATAGGTGGAAACACCATATATTTT; CDR3 protein: CASSDIGGNTIYF
D gene: -; V gene: TRBV10-3; J gene: TRBJ2-2; clone size: -; CDR3 DNA: TGTGCCATCAGTGAGTCGCACAGGGCGAACACCGGGGAGCTGTTTTTT; CDR3 protein: CAISESHRANTGELFF
D gene: TRBD2; V gene: TRBV7-8; J gene: TRBJ2-7; clone size: -; CDR3 DNA: TGTGCCAGCAGCTTATTTACTAGCGGGAGCTACGAGCAGTACTTC; CDR3 protein: CASSLFTSGSYEQYF
D gene: TRBD2; V gene: TRBV4-3; J gene: TRBJ2-7; clone size: -; CDR3 DNA: TGCGCCAGCAGCCAAGGGCGGGAGGGCCGCTACGAGCAGTACTTC; CDR3 protein: CASSQGREGRYEQYF
D gene: -; V gene: TRBV11-2; J gene: TRBJ2-7; clone size: -; CDR3 DNA: TGTGCCAGCAGCTTAGGGGAACAGGGTCTCTCCTACGAGCAGTACTTC; CDR3 protein: CASSLGEQGLSYEQYF
D gene: TRBD1; V gene: TRBV2; J gene: TRBJ2-2; clone size: -; CDR3 DNA: TGTGCCAGCAGAGGGACAGGGTCGGACACCGGGGAGCTGTTTTTT; CDR3 protein: CASRGTGSDTGELFF
D gene: -; V gene: TRBV6-5; J gene: TRBJ2-7; clone size: -; CDR3 DNA: TGTGCCAGCCGGGACTTTTCCTACGAGCAGTACTTC; CDR3 protein: CASRDFSYEQYF
D gene: -; V gene: TRBV2; J gene: TRBJ2-2; clone size: -; CDR3 DNA: TGTGCCAGCAGTGTACCAGGGGGGACCGGGGAGCTGTTTTTT; CDR3 protein: CASSVPGGTGELFF
D gene: TRBD2; V gene: TRBV18; J gene: TRBJ2-3; clone size: -; CDR3 DNA: TGTGCCAGCTCACACATAGCGGGAGGGTCCGGAGATACGCAGTATTTT; CDR3 protein: CASSHIAGGSGDTQYF
D gene: -; V gene: TRBV4-2; J gene: TRBJ2-1; clone size: few; CDR3 DNA: TGTGCCAGCAGCCCTGGACTACACCTTGTGTGGGATGAGCAGTTCTTC; CDR3 protein: CASSPGLHLVWDEQFF
D gene: -; V gene: TRBV4-3; J gene: TRBJ2-1; clone size: few; CDR3 DNA: TGCGCCAGCAGCCAAGAGGGGCTAGACAATGAGCAGTTCTTC; CDR3 protein: CASSQEGLDNEQFF
D gene: -; V gene: TRBV9; J gene: TRBJ2-7; clone size: -; CDR3 DNA: TGTGCCAGCAGCCCAGAGGGGGTCGAGCAGTACTTC; CDR3 protein: CASSPEGVEQYF
D gene: TRBD2; V gene: TRBV27; J gene: TRBJ2-3; clone size: few; CDR3 DNA: TGTGCCAGCACCGGGGGGACTACTCGTCGTGATACGCAGTATTTT; CDR3 protein: CASTGGTTRRDTQYF
D gene: -; V gene: TRBV29-1; J gene: TRBJ1-2; clone size: few; CDR3 DNA: TGCAGCGTTGGGACATCAAACTATGGCTACACCTTC; CDR3 protein: CSVGTSNYGYTF
D gene: -; V gene: TRBV2; J gene: TRBJ2-7; clone size: -; CDR3 DNA: TGTGCCAGCAGTCAGGCAGGACGGGGAAACTCCTACGAGCAGTACTTC; CDR3 protein: CASSQAGRGNSYEQYF
D gene: TRBD2; V gene: TRBV10-3; J gene: TRBJ2-3; clone size: -; CDR3 DNA: TGTGCCATCAGTGGTACTAGCGGGAGACTTACCACAGATACGCAGTATTTT; CDR3 protein: CAISGTSGRLTTDTQYF
D gene: TRBD1; V gene: TRBV18; J gene: TRBJ2-1; clone size: -; CDR3 DNA: TGTGCCAGCTCACCCAAAGCCGGGACAGGGCCCTTGAGCTCCTACAATGAGCAGTTCTTC; CDR3 protein: CASSPKAGTGPLSSYNEQFF
D gene: TRBD2; V gene: TRBV7-2; J gene: TRBJ2-3; clone size: once; CDR3 DNA: TGTGCCAGCAGCTTGAGCGGGAGACCAGATACGCAGTATTTT; CDR3 protein: CASSLSGRPDTQYF
D gene: TRBD2; V gene: TRBV5-4; J gene: TRBJ2-1; clone size: -; CDR3 DNA: TGTGCCAGCAGCTCTCCTAGCGGGGGGGCTCGAGATGAGCAGTTCTTC; CDR3 protein: CASSSPSGGARDEQFF
D gene: -; V gene: TRBV6-5; J gene: TRBJ1-2; clone size: -; CDR3 DNA: TGTGCCAGCAGTAGACCCTCCTATCGGGAGTATGGCTACACCTTC; CDR3 protein: CASSRPSYREYGYTF